What follows are 17 T cell receptor beta chains derived from one specimen sequenced in a study of OX40 agonist ivuxolimab in advanced cancers. Sequencing used immunoSEQ multiplex PCR; TCRdb keeps in-frame clones, though not all of them. The table lists about 70,000 clones, roughly four fifths of them singletons. Sequences were derived from CD4+ or CD8+ T cells sorted from blood, sampled in a trial of the OX40 agonist ivuxolimab. These receptors originate from an adult with an advanced solid tumor such as melanoma, head and neck, liver or kidney cancer.

The J gene is TRBJ2-3, the V gene TRBV28, with D perhaps TRBD1 (6 bases). V lost 4 bases, J lost 2 bases, and 13 bases lay in between. This CDR3 spans 15 amino acids. Germline V gene sequence: CDR1 MDHEN, CDR2 SYDVKM. CDR3 in DNA: TGTGCCAGCAGTTCCCTGACAGGCGACACAGATACGCAGTATTTT. It yields the protein CASSSLTGDTDTQYF.

Only one count was recorded for this clone. The chain is built from TRBV6-4 and TRBJ2-3; a weak D match, TRBD2 (5 bases). Trimming pared 4 bases from V and 0 bases from J, leaving 11 bases between. The CDR3 has 15 residues. From germline, CDR1 is MRHNA and CDR2 SNTAGT. CDR3 in DNA: TGTGCCAGCAGTGCTTTCGGGGTTAGCACAGATACGCAGTATTTT. The encoded protein is CASSAFGVSTDTQYF.

This chain links TRBV28 with TRBJ2-3; 7 bases are a match to TRBD2. The junction had 7 bases not matched to a gene; V was cut back by 5 bases and J by 5 bases. The CDR3 spans 14 residues. Looked up from germline, CDR1 is MDHEN and CDR2 is SYDVKM. The CDR3 bases are TGTGCCAGCAGTCCAGGCGGGAGTGGAGATACGCAGTATTTT. As protein: CASSPGGSGDTQYF.

The sample holds a few counts of this clone. The rearrangement uses TRBV6-5 and TRBJ1-5; D is perhaps TRBD1 (6 bases). Germline V gives CDR1 MNHEY, CDR2 SVGAGI. CDR3 length equals 14 residues. V shed 2 bases and J shed 7 bases, with 12 bases lying between them. In DNA form, the CDR3 reads TGTGCCAGCAGTTACAACTCGGGGGGCCAGCCCCAGCATTTT. The encoded protein is CASSYNSGGQPQHF.

The chain couples TRBV5-1 to TRBJ2-7; either TRBD1 or TRBD2 may fit D (5 bases each). CDR3 length: 16 amino acids. Between the trimmed V and J ends, which lost 1 base and 2 bases, there was a span of 16 bases. Germline loops: CDR1 SGHRS, CDR2 YFSETQ. The CDR3 spells CASSLYRGRAAYEQYF. Written as DNA, the CDR3 is TGCGCCAGCAGCTTGTACCGGGGCCGAGCCGCCTACGAGCAGTACTTC.

The genes are TRBV28 and TRBJ1-5; weak D call: TRBD1 (6 bases). This CDR3 is built from 14 residues. CDR1 MDHEN and CDR2 SYDVKM come from the germline V gene. V lost 7 bases and J 6 bases, leaving 16 bases between the germline ends. In DNA, the CDR3 is TGTGCCAGCATCAAACCGTGGGGGCTTCAGCCCCAGCATTTT. Its protein is CASIKPWGLQPQHF.

The chain joins TRBV21-1 to TRBJ2-7; the table names TRBD1, a call not compared with the DNA. TRBV21-1 is listed as a pseudogene. The CDR3 length is 14 residues. The CDR3 nucleotides read TGTGCCAGCAGCAAACGTAACAGGGGCTACGAGCAGTACTTC. Translating it yields CASSKRNRGYEQYF.

CDR3 region: CASSQDNIPTGAGANVLTF. The CDR3 coding sequence is TGTGCCAGCAGCCAAGATAACATCCCGACAGGGGCCGGGGCCAACGTCCTGACTTTC. This sequence joins TRBV4-2 and TRBJ2-6; 8 nucleotides agree with TRBD1. The length of the CDR3 is 19 residues. J lost 4 bases, V lost 0 bases, and 11 bases had no gene match. CDR1 LGHNA and CDR2 YNFKEQ come from the germline V gene.

The CDR3 DNA reads as TGTGCCAGCAGTGAACCTGATTACGAGCAGTACTTC. It encodes CASSEPDYEQYF. The rearrangement uses TRBV2 and TRBJ2-7; D is unresolved. This CDR3 is 12 amino acids long. The V gene's germline CDR1 is SNHLY and CDR2 FYNNEI. The V gene lost 2 bases and the J gene lost 4 bases, with 6 bases spanning the gap. Drawing the rest from reference TRBV2 and TRBJ2-7, the complete variable domain is EPEVTQTPSHQVTQMGQEVILRCVPISNHLYFYWYRQILGQKVEFLVSFYNNEISEKSEIFDDQFSVERPDGSNFTLKIRSTKLEDSAMYFCASSEPDYEQYFGPGTRLTVT.

The rearrangement uses TRBV2 and TRBJ1-3, with D perhaps matching TRBD1 (5 bases). Trimming removed 5 bases from V and 6 bases from J, with 11 bases in between. The CDR3 extends over 13 amino acids. The germline gives CDR1 SNHLY, CDR2 FYNNEI. The CDR3 reads CASSSGTINTIYF. CDR3 nucleotides: TGTGCCAGCAGTTCCGGGACGATAAACACCATATATTTT.

J is TRBJ1-3 and V is TRBV7-2; 8 bases are a match to TRBD1. CDR1 is SGHTA and CDR2 is FQGNSA in the germline V gene. The V gene end was trimmed by 5 bases and the J gene end by 5 bases; junction bases not matched to a gene: 8. The CDR3 contains 15 residues. CDR3 sequence reads: CASSRTGLGRNTIYF. The CDR3 DNA reads TGTGCCAGCAGCCGGACAGGGTTGGGTAGAAACACCATATATTTT.

The chain links TRBV28 to TRBJ1-2; 7 nucleotides align to TRBD1. This CDR3 is 15 amino acids long. Germline V gene lookup returns CDR1 MDHEN and CDR2 SYDVKM. V lost 2 bases to trimming and J lost 7 bases; unmatched junction nucleotides: 10. The CDR3 DNA is TGTGCCAGCAGTTTAAAGGGGGCGCAAGGGGGTGGCTACACCTTC. Protein sequence: CASSLKGAQGGGYTF.

This chain links TRBV27 with TRBJ2-5, with TRBD2 matching over 8 bases. This CDR3 has 13 residues. Germline CDR1 reads MNHEY; CDR2 reads SMNVEV (reference sequence). V shed 7 bases and J 9 bases; nucleotides not matched to a gene: 10. The CDR3 loop is CASMVSGGRAQYF. The CDR3 DNA is TGTGCCAGCATGGTCTCGGGGGGGAGGGCCCAGTACTTC.

J is TRBJ2-5 and V is TRBV5-1; 9 nucleotides agree with TRBD2. The CDR3 covers 15 residues. The V gene end was trimmed by 1 base and the J gene end by 2 bases; junction bases not matched to a gene: 3. Germline CDR1 and CDR2: SGHRS and YFSETQ. Written as DNA, the CDR3 is TGCGCCAGCAGCTTGACTAGCGGGTTTCAAGAGACCCAGTACTTC. Residues: CASSLTSGFQETQYF.

In its sample, this clone was seen a few times. The V call is TRBV2, the J call TRBJ1-4; D is undetermined. V dropped 8 bases and J dropped 0 bases, with 10 bases sitting between them. Germline assignment: CDR1 SNHLY and CDR2 FYNNEI. The CDR3 extends over 14 amino acids. The CDR3 DNA reads TGTGCCAGCGCCCCGACCGCAACTAATGAAAAACTGTTTTTT. Its translation is CASAPTATNEKLFF.

This sequence joins TRBV2 and TRBJ2-4; 7 nucleotides line up with TRBD1. The CDR3 extends over 14 amino acids. The ends lost 1 base at V and 7 bases at J; junction bases unmatched: 4. The V gene's germline CDR1 is SNHLY and CDR2 FYNNEI. Written as DNA, the CDR3 is TGTGCCAGCAGTGAAGACAGGGGTTGGAACATTCAGTACTTC. Amino acid sequence: CASSEDRGWNIQYF. The entire variable domain, with the rest obtained from reference TRBV2 and TRBJ2-4, is as follows: EPEVTQTPSHQVTQMGQEVILRCVPISNHLYFYWYRQILGQKVEFLVSFYNNEISEKSEIFDDQFSVERPDGSNFTLKIRSTKLEDSAMYFCASSEDRGWNIQYFGAGTRLSVL.

In this sample, this clone turned up once. This chain links TRBV5-1 with TRBJ2-3; 9 positions match TRBD2. The CDR3 sequence is 16 residues long. Germline V gene lookup returns CDR1 SGHRS and CDR2 YFSETQ. Trimming took 4 bases from V and 4 from J; bases not matched to a gene: 10. CDR3 nucleotide sequence: TGCGCCAGCAGCCGGTACGGCGGGGGGGACGCAGATACGCAGTATTTT. Translated, it gives CASSRYGGGDADTQYF.